This paragraph reports one T cell receptor beta chain. Its target is not known. The data were obtained in a study of radiotherapy plus CTLA-4 blockade in lung cancer. Findings of the study overall: The best predictor of response was reported to be early blood T cell clone dynamics, with interferon-beta. After radiotherapy and ipilimumab, tumor-derived clones expanded in peripheral blood.

The method was immunoSEQ multiplex PCR; TCRdb's version includes in-frame clones alone and lacks a portion of them. The table lists around 110,000 clones, approximately 87% of them singletons. The V gene lost 7 bases and the J gene lost 3 bases, with 18 bases spanning the gap. The CDR3 totals 15 residues. CDR1 SNHLY and CDR2 FYNNEI come from the germline V gene. The study treated chemo-refractory metastatic non-small-cell lung cancer patients with focal radiation plus ipilimumab CTLA-4 blockade. The sequences come from peripheral blood, collected from a patient treated with radiotherapy plus ipilimumab. This sequence was found in a human donor with non-small cell lung cancer that progressed on radiotherapy plus ipilimumab. Some clones in this sample may be carry-over from other donors' samples. This rearrangement joins TRBV2 to TRBJ1-1; possible D gene TRBD1, 5 bases. CDR3 in DNA: TGTGCCAGCACTAGAAGGTCAGGGAGCGACACTGAAGCTTTCTTT. Residues: CASTRRSGSDTEAFF.